This T cell receptor beta chain was captured by sequencing in a study of cytomegalovirus exposure and HLA in healthy donors. This clone was detected once. 13 Jbeta primers and 60 Vbeta primers were used for the PCR. Method: immunoSEQ multiplex PCR; TCRdb's copy keeps in-frame clones and lacks some. The table lists some 150,000 clones, about four fifths of them singletons. V lost 4 bases and J lost 2; bases outside the gene matches: 11. CDR3 size: 17 residues. Looked up from germline, CDR1 is KGHSH and CDR2 is LQKENI. The V and J genes are TRBV18 and TRBJ1-5, with 7 bases identical to TRBD1. Sequences were obtained from PBMCs. The sequence was collected from a woman aged 35 to 49 in good health and CMV-seropositive. The CDR3 loop reads CASSRGGVTGGNQPQHF. CDR3 sequence (DNA): TGTGCCAGCTCACGAGGGGGTGTCACAGGGGGCAATCAGCCCCAGCATTTT.